The TCR beta chain described here comes from a study of OX40 agonist ivuxolimab in advanced cancers. Some background on the complete study: Ivuxolimab, which targeted the costimulatory receptor OX40 (CD134), was an agonistic, fully human IgG2 monoclonal antibody. Of the approximately 50 dose-escalation patients, hepatocellular carcinoma was present in around 20, melanoma in approximately 15, renal cell carcinoma in 9 and head and neck cancer in 9. The paper describes the monotherapy dose-escalation part (N of about 47 patients) of the phase I trial of ivuxolimab. The point of sequencing TCRbeta in the periphery was to test whether ivuxolimab changed TCR sequence diversity and drove clonal T-cell expansion. Prior anti-PD-1, anti-PD-L1 or anti-CTLA-4 therapy was permitted, and checkpoint inhibitors had been received by about 44% of dose-escalation patients. In the dose-escalation cohort, more than 80% of patients were male, and the mean age was 60 years with a range of roughly 23 to 79. Intravenous ivuxolimab was administered to patients every 2 weeks at six dose levels: 0.01, 0.1, 0.3, 1.5, 3 and 10 mg/kg. Partial responses occurred in three dose-escalation patients: two with cutaneous melanoma and one with hepatocellular carcinoma.

Study-wide conclusions, independent of this receptor: On average, CD8+ T cells showed more expanded clones than CD4+ T cells after ivuxolimab. At doses of 0.1 to 3.0 mg/kg, clonal expansion of both CD4+ and CD8+ T cells in blood was seen between baseline and week 6. In the 0.1-3.0 mg/kg groups, partial responders had among the lowest normalized peripheral clonal expansion, particularly in CD8+ T cells. Low levels of normalized T-cell clonal expansion were also seen in some nonresponding patients. Which antigens the clonally expanded peripheral T cells were specific for was not determined.

For sequencing of the TCRbeta CDR3 region, genomic DNA was extracted from the sorted cells. The immunoSEQ Assay was used for sequencing of TCRbeta CDR3 regions. Sourced from immuneACCESS, this table was stored by TCRdb with only in-frame sequences that have V and J called. A share of the clones is absent; for the studies checked, an unresolved V gene accounts for under half, and the remainder has no known explanation. The sample profile shows approximately 77,000 clones; 91% of them were found once. The ten largest clones capture around 1.5% of the sample. The trial excluded patients who had a history of autoimmune disease or were on systemic immunosuppression. Peripheral blood for TCR sequencing was drawn from every dose cohort at baseline, at cycle 4 day 1 and at cycle 7 day 1. The samples were drawn from a first-in-human, open-label, multicenter phase I dose-escalation trial of ivuxolimab. The trial enrolled adults with locally advanced or metastatic head and neck squamous cell, hepatocellular, melanoma or renal cell carcinoma. CD4+ and CD8+ T cells were sorted separately from peripheral blood before TCR sequencing.

The germline V and J ends show losses of 2 bases and 3 bases respectively, and no gene match explains 6 bases of the junction. The germline V gene (reference sequence) yields SGHNT for CDR1 and YYREEE for CDR2. Inclusive of the bounding cysteine and phenylalanine, the CDR3 is 17 residues long. Of the read, only the CDR3 DNA is kept; its 51 bases are in frame from base 1. As regards this clone: This clone's antigen is unknown. No base qualities exist here, and no much larger clone lies one base off it.

Sample: CD4+ or CD8+ T cells sorted from blood, taken in a trial of the OX40 agonist ivuxolimab. The chain is encoded by TRBV5-4 joined to TRBJ1-4; 11 central bases correspond to TRBD1. The receptor was isolated from an adult with an advanced solid tumor such as melanoma, head and neck, liver or kidney cancer. The nucleotides read TGTGCCAGCAGCTTAGGGACAGGGGGGAGGTCTAATGAAAAACTGTTTTTT. The resulting protein is CASSLGTGGRSNEKLFF.